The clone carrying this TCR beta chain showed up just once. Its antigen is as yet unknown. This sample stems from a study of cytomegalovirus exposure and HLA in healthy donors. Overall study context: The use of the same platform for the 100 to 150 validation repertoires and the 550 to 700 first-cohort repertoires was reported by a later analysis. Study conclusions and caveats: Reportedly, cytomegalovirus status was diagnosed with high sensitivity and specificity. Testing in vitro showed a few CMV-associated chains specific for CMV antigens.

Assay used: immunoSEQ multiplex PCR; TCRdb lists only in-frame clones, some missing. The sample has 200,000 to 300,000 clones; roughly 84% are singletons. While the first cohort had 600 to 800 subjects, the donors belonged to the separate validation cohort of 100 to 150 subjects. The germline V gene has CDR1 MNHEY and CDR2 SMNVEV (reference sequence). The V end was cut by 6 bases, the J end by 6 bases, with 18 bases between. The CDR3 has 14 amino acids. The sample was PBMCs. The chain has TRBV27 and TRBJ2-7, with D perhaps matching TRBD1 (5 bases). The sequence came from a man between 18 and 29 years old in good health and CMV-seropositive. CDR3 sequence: CASSRHFGQVEQYF. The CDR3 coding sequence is TGTGCCAGCAGCCGACATTTTGGACAAGTCGAGCAGTACTTC.